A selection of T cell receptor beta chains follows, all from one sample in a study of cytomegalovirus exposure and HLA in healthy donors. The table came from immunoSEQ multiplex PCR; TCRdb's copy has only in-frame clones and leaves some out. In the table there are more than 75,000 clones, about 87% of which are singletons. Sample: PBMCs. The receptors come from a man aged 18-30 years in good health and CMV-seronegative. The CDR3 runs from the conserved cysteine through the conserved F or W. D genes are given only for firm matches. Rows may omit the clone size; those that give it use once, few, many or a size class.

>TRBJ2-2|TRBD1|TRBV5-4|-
TGTGCCAGCAGCCTCCTTGGACAGGGGGCTGGGACCGGGGGGCTGTTTTTT
CASSLLGQGAGTGGLFF
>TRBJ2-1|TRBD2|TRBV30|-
TGTGCCGGCAAAAAGCGGGAGGGCCTCTACAATGAGCAGTTCTTC
CAGKKREGLYNEQFF
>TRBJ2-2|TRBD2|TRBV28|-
TGTGCCAGCAGCCCCCCGGGACTAGCTGTCACGAACACCGGGGAGCTGTTTTTT
CASSPPGLAVTNTGELFF
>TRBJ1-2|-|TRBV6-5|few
TGTGCCAGCAGTTACTCTGGAGGCGGCTACACCTTC
CASSYSGGGYTF
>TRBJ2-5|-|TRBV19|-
TGTGCCAGTAAGGCCAGGGGCGCGCCAGAGACCCAGTACTTC
CASKARGAPETQYF
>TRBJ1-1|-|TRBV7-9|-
TGTGCCAGCAGCTTAGCGGGGGGGATCTATCGAGCGAACACTGAAGCTTTCTTT
CASSLAGGIYRANTEAFF
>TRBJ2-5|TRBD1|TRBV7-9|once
TGTGCCAGCAGCTTTACCAGGGGGCCAGAGACCCAGTACTTC
CASSFTRGPETQYF
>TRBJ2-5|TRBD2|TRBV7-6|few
TGTGCCAGCAGCTTCAGCGGGAACCAAGAGACCCAGTACTTC
CASSFSGNQETQYF
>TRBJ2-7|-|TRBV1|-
TGCACCAGCAGCCAAGTCGGACGACTAGCGGGAGAGGGGCAGTACTTC
CTSSQVGRLAGEGQYF
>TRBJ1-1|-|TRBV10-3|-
TGTGCCATCAGTGGTACCCCAGGGGTTGGCACTGAAGCTTTCTTT
CAISGTPGVGTEAFF
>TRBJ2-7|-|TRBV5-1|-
TGCGCCAGCAGCTTGGGACAGGCATCAATCGAGCAGTACTTC
CASSLGQASIEQYF
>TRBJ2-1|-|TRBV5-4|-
TGTGCCAGCAGCTTGGATGTCTCCAGCAATGAGCAGTTCTTC
CASSLDVSSNEQFF
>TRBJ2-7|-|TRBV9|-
TGTGCCAGCCAAAGAGAGACAGGCTACGAGCAGTACTTC
CASQRETGYEQYF
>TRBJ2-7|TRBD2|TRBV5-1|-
TGCGCCAGCAGCGCCCCTAGCGGGAGTATTTACGAGCAGTACTTC
CASSAPSGSIYEQYF
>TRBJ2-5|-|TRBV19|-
TGTGCCAGTAGTACGGGTACTAGCCCCCAAGAGACCCAGTACTTC
CASSTGTSPQETQYF
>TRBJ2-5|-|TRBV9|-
TGTGCCAGCAGCGTAGGCGGTCTGTCTATCAAAGAGACCCAGTACTTC
CASSVGGLSIKETQYF
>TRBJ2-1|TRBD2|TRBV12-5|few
TGTGCTAGTGGTTTGGTACTGGCTAGCGGACGATACAATGAGCAGTTCTTC
CASGLVLASGRYNEQFF
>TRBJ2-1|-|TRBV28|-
TGTGCCAGCAGTCCAACGGTCAGAACTAGAAACAGGGTATGGGAGCAGTTCTTC
CASSPTVRTRNRVWEQFF
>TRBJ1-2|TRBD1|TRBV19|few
TGTGCCAGTAGCCTCCGGGACAGGGTTTCAGCTGGCTACACCTTC
CASSLRDRVSAGYTF
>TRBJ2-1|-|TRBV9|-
TGTGCCAGCAGCGTTCAAGGTAGTCGAGGCAATGAGCAGTTCTTC
CASSVQGSRGNEQFF
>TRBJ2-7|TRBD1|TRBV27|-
TGTGCCAGCACCCCGTATAGGGACAGACCCTACGAGCAGTACTTC
CASTPYRDRPYEQYF
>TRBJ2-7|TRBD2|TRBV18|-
TGTGCCAGCTCACCACTAGGCCTAGCGGGATCCTACGAGCAGTACTTC
CASSPLGLAGSYEQYF
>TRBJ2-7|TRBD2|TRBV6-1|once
TGTGCCAGCAGTGAGGGGCGGTATAGCGGGATCCGCTACGAGCAGTACTTC
CASSEGRYSGIRYEQYF
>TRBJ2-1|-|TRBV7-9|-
TGTGCCAGCAGCCTAGAGGGGAACATTTACAATGAGCAGTTCTTC
CASSLEGNIYNEQFF